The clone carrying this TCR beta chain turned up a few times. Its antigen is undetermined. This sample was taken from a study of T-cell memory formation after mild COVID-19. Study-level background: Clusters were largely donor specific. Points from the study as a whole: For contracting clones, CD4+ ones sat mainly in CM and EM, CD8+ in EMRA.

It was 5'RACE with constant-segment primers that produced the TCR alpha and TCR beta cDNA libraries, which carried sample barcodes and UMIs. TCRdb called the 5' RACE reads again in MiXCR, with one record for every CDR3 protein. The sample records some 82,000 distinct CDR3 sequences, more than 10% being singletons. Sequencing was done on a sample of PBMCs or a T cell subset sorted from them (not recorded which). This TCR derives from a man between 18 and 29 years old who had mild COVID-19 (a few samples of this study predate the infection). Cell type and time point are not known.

The CDR3 region has the DNA TGTGCCAGCAGCACTAGCGGGGGTGCAAATGAGCAGTTCTTC. It codes for CASSTSGGANEQFF. V gene TRBV7-9 combines with J gene TRBJ2-1, with 11 nucleotides matching TRBD2. The germline CDR1 and CDR2 sequences are SEHNR and FQNEAQ (reference sequence). The junction had 4 bases not matched to a gene; V was cut back by 5 bases and J by 7 bases. The length of the CDR3 is 14 residues.